This is a list of T cell receptor beta chains from one sample in a study of vaccination and CD4 T cells after COVID-19. Antigens of these TCRs are unknown. In TCRdb, the PCR reads were re-called with MiXCR into one record per CDR3 protein. The sample lists about 21,000 distinct CDR3 sequences, about 43% occurring once. Material: CD4+ T cells from blood, cultured in vitro, obtained about 7 months after SARS-CoV-2 vaccination. These receptors all come from a human donor who had recovered from COVID-19. Both conserved end residues are part of each CDR3. The D gene is left open where the match is weak. Clone size, where shown, is once, few, many, or a class for clones that have expanded.

clone_size: NA
cdr3_length: 15
d_call: TRBD2
v_call: TRBV7-9
j_call: TRBJ2-3
cdr3_aa: CASSLELAGTDTQYF
cdr3_nt: TGTGCCAGCAGCTTAGAGCTAGCGGGCACAGATACGCAGTATTTT

clone_size: NA
cdr3_length: 16
d_call: NA
v_call: TRBV6-5
j_call: TRBJ2-7
cdr3_aa: CASSYALGLSWREQYF
cdr3_nt: TGTGCCAGCAGTTATGCCCTAGGACTCAGTTGGCGCGAGCAGTACTTC

clone_size: NA
cdr3_length: 16
d_call: NA
v_call: TRBV2
j_call: TRBJ2-5
cdr3_aa: CASSEPASEGLETQYF
cdr3_nt: TGTGCCAGCTCAGAACCTGCTAGTGAGGGGCTGGAGACCCAGTACTTC

clone_size: NA
cdr3_length: 13
d_call: NA
v_call: TRBV10-3
j_call: TRBJ2-1
cdr3_aa: CAISDGGYNEQFF
cdr3_nt: TGTGCCATCAGTGACGGTGGCTACAATGAGCAGTTCTTC

clone_size: NA
cdr3_length: 15
d_call: TRBD2
v_call: TRBV28
j_call: TRBJ2-5
cdr3_aa: CASSTISGGVETQYF
cdr3_nt: TGTGCCAGCAGTACTATTAGCGGGGGAGTAGAGACCCAGTACTTC

clone_size: NA
cdr3_length: 15
d_call: TRBD2
v_call: TRBV7-2
j_call: TRBJ2-5
cdr3_aa: CASSFQRGTQETQYF
cdr3_nt: TGTGCCAGCAGCTTTCAGCGGGGGACCCAAGAGACCCAGTACTTC

clone_size: NA
cdr3_length: 13
d_call: TRBD1
v_call: TRBV20-1
j_call: TRBJ2-7
cdr3_aa: CSAVRQGSDEQYF
cdr3_nt: TGCAGTGCTGTACGACAGGGTTCCGACGAGCAGTACTTC

clone_size: NA
cdr3_length: 15
d_call: TRBD2
v_call: TRBV20-1
j_call: TRBJ2-3
cdr3_aa: CSARRLAGSTDTQYF
cdr3_nt: TGCAGTGCTAGGCGACTAGCGGGGAGCACAGATACGCAGTATTTT

clone_size: NA
cdr3_length: 11
d_call: NA
v_call: TRBV6-1
j_call: TRBJ1-5
cdr3_aa: CASSPRGPQHF
cdr3_nt: TGTGCCAGCAGTCCTCGAGGGCCCCAGCATTTT

clone_size: few
cdr3_length: 12
d_call: NA
v_call: TRBV28
j_call: TRBJ1-1
cdr3_aa: CASSTVNTEAFF
cdr3_nt: TGTGCCAGCAGTACAGTGAACACTGAAGCTTTCTTT

clone_size: NA
cdr3_length: 13
d_call: TRBD2
v_call: TRBV7-3
j_call: TRBJ2-5
cdr3_aa: CASSWGGGETQYF
cdr3_nt: TGTGCCAGCAGCTGGGGGGGAGGAGAGACCCAGTACTTC

clone_size: NA
cdr3_length: 15
d_call: NA
v_call: TRBV6-1
j_call: TRBJ1-1
cdr3_aa: CASSEREGRSTEAFF
cdr3_nt: TGTGCCAGCAGTGAAAGGGAGGGTAGGAGCACTGAAGCTTTCTTT

clone_size: NA
cdr3_length: 14
d_call: NA
v_call: TRBV6-5
j_call: TRBJ1-1
cdr3_aa: CASSYPDSVGTAFF
cdr3_nt: TGTGCCAGCAGTTACCCGGACAGTGTGGGGACAGCTTTCTTT

clone_size: NA
cdr3_length: 16
d_call: TRBD2
v_call: TRBV7-6
j_call: TRBJ2-1
cdr3_aa: CASSLGGREEGNEQFF
cdr3_nt: TGTGCCAGCAGCTTAGGGGGGCGGGAGGAGGGTAATGAGCAGTTCTTC

clone_size: NA
cdr3_length: 15
d_call: TRBD2
v_call: TRBV20-1
j_call: TRBJ2-5
cdr3_aa: CSAAPGLGKQETQYF
cdr3_nt: TGCAGTGCTGCCCCGGGACTAGGGAAACAAGAGACCCAGTACTTC

clone_size: NA
cdr3_length: 16
d_call: NA
v_call: TRBV4-3
j_call: TRBJ2-1
cdr3_aa: CASSQDPRGDYNEQFF
cdr3_nt: TGCGCCAGCAGCCAAGATCCGAGGGGGGATTACAATGAGCAGTTCTTC

clone_size: few
cdr3_length: 13
d_call: NA
v_call: TRBV7-9
j_call: TRBJ1-2
cdr3_aa: CASIVAGGHGYTF
cdr3_nt: TGTGCCAGCATCGTGGCCGGGGGTCATGGCTACACCTTC

clone_size: NA
cdr3_length: 15
d_call: NA
v_call: TRBV20-1
j_call: TRBJ1-5
cdr3_aa: CSAGRLGRGNQPQHF
cdr3_nt: TGCAGTGCTGGTCGACTTGGGCGGGGGAATCAGCCCCAGCATTTT

clone_size: NA
cdr3_length: 13
d_call: TRBD1
v_call: TRBV5-4
j_call: TRBJ2-5
cdr3_aa: CASSSDREETQYF
cdr3_nt: TGTGCCAGCAGCTCCGACAGGGAGGAGACCCAGTACTTC

clone_size: NA
cdr3_length: 14
d_call: TRBD1
v_call: TRBV7-2
j_call: TRBJ1-1
cdr3_aa: CASSPRQGQTEAFF
cdr3_nt: TGTGCCAGCAGCCCCCGACAGGGGCAAACTGAAGCTTTCTTT

clone_size: large
cdr3_length: 16
d_call: NA
v_call: TRBV20-1
j_call: TRBJ2-1
cdr3_aa: CSGGRGSTTLYNEQFF
cdr3_nt: TGCAGTGGCGGAAGAGGAAGTACTACGCTCTACAATGAGCAGTTCTTC